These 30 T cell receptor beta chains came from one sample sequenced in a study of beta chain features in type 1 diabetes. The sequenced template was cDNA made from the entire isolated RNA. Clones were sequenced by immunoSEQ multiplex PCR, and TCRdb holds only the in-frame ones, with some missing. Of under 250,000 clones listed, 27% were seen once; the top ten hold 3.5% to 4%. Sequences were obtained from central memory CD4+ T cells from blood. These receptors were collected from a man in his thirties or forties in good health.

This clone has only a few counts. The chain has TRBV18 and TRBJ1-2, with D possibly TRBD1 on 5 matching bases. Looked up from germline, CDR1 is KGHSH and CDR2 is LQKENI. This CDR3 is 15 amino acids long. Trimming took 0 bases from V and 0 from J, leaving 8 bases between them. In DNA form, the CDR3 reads TGTGCCAGCTCACCACCGCGGGGGGCTAACTATGGCTACACCTTC. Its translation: CASSPPRGANYGYTF.

CDR3 sequence reads: CASSLDKSALGETQYF. In DNA, the CDR3 is TGTGCCAGCAGCTTAGATAAGAGTGCACTGGGAGAGACCCAGTACTTC. The V call is TRBV11-2, the J call TRBJ2-5; D not certain. This CDR3 has 16 amino acids. V lost 0 bases to trimming and J lost 4 bases, with 15 bases between them. Looked up from germline, CDR1 is SGHAT and CDR2 is FQNNGV. Full variable domain (rest looked up from reference TRBV11-2 and TRBJ2-5): EAGVAQSPRYKIIEKRQSVAFWCNPISGHATLYWYQQILGQGPKLLIQFQNNGVVDDSQLPKDRFSAERLKGVDSTLKIQPAKLEDSAVYLCASSLDKSALGETQYFGPGTRLLVL.

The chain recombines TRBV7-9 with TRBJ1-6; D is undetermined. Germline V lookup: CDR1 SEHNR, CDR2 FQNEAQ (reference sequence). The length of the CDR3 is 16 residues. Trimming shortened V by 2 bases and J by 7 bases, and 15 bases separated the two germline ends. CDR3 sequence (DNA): TGTGCCAGCAGCTTAAGTTCTGGAGGGAAGAATTCACCCCTCCACTTT. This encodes CASSLSSGGKNSPLHF.

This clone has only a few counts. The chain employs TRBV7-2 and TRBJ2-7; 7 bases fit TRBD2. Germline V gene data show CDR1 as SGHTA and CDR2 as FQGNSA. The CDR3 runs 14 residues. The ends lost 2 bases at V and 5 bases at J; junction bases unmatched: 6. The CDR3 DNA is TGTGCCAGCAGCTTACCTCTAGGGAGGGACGAGCAGTACTTC. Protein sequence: CASSLPLGRDEQYF.

The CDR3 nucleotides read TGCGCCAGCAGCCAAGTGGGCGGTGGAGAGACCCAGTACTTC. Encoded protein: CASSQVGGGETQYF. The V and J genes are TRBV4-3 and TRBJ2-5; D is unclear. V was shortened by 1 base and J by 4 bases, with 10 bases between the two germline ends. Germline V gene data show CDR1 as LGHNA and CDR2 as YSLEER. This CDR3 contains 14 residues.

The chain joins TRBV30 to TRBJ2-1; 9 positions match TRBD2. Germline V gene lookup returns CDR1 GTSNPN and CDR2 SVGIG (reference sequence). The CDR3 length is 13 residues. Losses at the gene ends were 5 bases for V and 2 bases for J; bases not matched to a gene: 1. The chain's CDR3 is CAWRLAAYNEQFF. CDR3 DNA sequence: TGTGCCTGGCGACTAGCGGCCTACAATGAGCAGTTCTTC.

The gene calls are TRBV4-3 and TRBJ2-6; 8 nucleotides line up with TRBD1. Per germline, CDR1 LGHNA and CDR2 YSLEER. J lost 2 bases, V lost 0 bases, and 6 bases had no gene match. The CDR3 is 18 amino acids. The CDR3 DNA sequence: TGCGCCAGCAGCCAAGATTCCCAGGACAGGGCTGGGGCCAACGTCCTGACTTTC. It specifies CASSQDSQDRAGANVLTF.

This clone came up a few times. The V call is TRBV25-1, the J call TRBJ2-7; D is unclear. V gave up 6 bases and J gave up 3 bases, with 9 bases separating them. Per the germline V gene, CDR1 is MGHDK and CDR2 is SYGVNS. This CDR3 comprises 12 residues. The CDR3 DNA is TGTGCCAGCAGGGATCGCCTCTACGAGCAGTACTTC. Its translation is CASRDRLYEQYF.

Written as DNA, the CDR3 is TGCAGCGCTCGTAACCCTAGCGGGAGGGAATACAATGAGCAGTTCTTC. Amino acid sequence: CSARNPSGREYNEQFF. This chain uses TRBV29-1 with TRBJ2-1, with 12 bases identical to TRBD2. CDR1 and CDR2 from the germline V gene are SQVTM and ANQGSEA. The CDR3 length is 16 residues. The V and J ends lost 7 bases and 4 bases, in that order; junction bases with no gene match: 11.

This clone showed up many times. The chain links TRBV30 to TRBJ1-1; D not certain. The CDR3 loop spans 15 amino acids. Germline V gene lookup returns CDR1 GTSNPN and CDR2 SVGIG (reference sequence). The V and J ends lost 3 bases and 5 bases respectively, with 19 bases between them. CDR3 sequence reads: CAWRAPDREGTEAFF. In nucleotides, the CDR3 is TGTGCCTGGAGAGCCCCGGACCGAGAGGGAACTGAAGCTTTCTTT.

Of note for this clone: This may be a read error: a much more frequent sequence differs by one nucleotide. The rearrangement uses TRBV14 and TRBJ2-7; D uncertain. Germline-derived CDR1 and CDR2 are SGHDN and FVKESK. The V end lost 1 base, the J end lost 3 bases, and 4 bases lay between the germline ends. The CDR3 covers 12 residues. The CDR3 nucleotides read TGTGCCAGCAGCCAAGGTTTCTACGAGCAGTACTTC. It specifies CASSQGFYEQYF.

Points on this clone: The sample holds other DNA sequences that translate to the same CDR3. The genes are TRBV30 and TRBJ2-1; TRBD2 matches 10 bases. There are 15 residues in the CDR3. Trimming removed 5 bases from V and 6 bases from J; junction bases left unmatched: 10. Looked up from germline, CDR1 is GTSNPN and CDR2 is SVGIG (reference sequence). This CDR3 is CAWRRASGGSNEQFF. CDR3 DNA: TGTGCCTGGCGTCGGGCTAGCGGGGGTAGCAATGAGCAGTTCTTC.

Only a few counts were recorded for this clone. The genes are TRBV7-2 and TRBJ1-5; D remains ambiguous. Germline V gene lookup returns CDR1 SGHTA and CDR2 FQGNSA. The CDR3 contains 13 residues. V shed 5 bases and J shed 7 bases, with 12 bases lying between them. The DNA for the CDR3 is TGTGCCAGCAGCCCAACAACTCAACAGCCCCAGCATTTT. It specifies CASSPTTQQPQHF.

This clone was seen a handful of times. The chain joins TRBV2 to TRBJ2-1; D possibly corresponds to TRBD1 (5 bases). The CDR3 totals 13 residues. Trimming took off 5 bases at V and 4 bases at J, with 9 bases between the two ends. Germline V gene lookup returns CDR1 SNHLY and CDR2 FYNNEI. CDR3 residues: CASSLDNYNEQFF. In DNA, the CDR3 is TGTGCCAGCAGTTTGGACAATTACAATGAGCAGTTCTTC.

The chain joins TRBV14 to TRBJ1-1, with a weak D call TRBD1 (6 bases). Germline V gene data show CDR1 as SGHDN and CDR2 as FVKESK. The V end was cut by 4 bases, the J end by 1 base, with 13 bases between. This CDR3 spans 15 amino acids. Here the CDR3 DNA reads TGTGCCAGCAGCCGCTACAGGGCCCAGAACACTGAAGCTTTCTTT. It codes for CASSRYRAQNTEAFF.

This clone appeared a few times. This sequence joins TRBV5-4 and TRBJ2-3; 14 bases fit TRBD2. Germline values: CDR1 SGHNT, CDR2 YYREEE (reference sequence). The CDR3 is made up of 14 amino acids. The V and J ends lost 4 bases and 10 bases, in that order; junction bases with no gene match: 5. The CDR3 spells CASSGGTSGSPQYF. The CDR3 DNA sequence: TGTGCCAGCAGCGGCGGGACTAGCGGGAGCCCGCAGTATTTT.

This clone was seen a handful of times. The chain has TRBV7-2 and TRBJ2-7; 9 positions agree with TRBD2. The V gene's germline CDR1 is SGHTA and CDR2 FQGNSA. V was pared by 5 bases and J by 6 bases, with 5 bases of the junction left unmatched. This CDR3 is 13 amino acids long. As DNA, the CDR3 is TGTGCCAGCAGCCCCGGGACTAGCCCCGAGCAGTACTTC. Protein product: CASSPGTSPEQYF.

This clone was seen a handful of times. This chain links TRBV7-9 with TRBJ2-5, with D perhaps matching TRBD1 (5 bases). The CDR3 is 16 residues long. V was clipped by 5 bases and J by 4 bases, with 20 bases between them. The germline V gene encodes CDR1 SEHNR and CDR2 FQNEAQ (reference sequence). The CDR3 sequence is CASSRAGFPTGETQYF. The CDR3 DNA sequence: TGTGCCAGCAGCCGGGCAGGGTTCCCGACCGGAGAGACCCAGTACTTC. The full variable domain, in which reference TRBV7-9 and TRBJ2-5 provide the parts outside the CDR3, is DTGVSQNPRHKITKRGQNVTFRCDPISEHNRLYWYRQTLGQGPEFLTYFQNEAQLEKSRLLSDRFSAERPKGSFSTLEIQRTEQGDSAMYLCASSRAGFPTGETQYFGPGTRLLVL.

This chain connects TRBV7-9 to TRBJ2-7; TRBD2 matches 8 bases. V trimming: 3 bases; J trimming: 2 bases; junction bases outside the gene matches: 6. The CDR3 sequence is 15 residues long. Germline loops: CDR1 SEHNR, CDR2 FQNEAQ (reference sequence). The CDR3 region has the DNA TGTGCCAGCAGCTTCGAAGCGGGAGCCACCTACGAGCAGTACTTC. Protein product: CASSFEAGATYEQYF.

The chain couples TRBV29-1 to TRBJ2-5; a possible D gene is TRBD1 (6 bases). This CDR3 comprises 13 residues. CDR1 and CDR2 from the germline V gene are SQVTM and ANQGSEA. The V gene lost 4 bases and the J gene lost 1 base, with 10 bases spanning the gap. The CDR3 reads CSVVGHTQETQYF. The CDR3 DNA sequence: TGCAGCGTTGTGGGACACACCCAAGAGACCCAGTACTTC.

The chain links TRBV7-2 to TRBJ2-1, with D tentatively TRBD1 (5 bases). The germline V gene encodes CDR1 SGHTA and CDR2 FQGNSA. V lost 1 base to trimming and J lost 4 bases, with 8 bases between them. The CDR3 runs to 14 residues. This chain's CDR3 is CASSLEGQYNEQFF. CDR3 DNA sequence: TGTGCCAGCAGCTTAGAGGGGCAGTACAATGAGCAGTTCTTC.

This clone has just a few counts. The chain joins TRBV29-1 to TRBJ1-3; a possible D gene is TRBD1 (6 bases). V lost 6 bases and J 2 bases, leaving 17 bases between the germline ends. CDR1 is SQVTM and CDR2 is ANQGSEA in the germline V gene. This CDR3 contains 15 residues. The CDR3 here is CSVTTGAVAGNTIYF. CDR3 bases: TGCAGCGTCACGACAGGCGCGGTCGCTGGAAACACCATATATTTT.

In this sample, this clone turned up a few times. CDR3 protein: CASTFRVPWTDTQYF. In DNA, the CDR3 is TGTGCCTCCACATTTAGGGTCCCTTGGACAGATACGCAGTATTTT. This sequence joins TRBV30 and TRBJ2-3; D not certain. Germline V CDR1 and CDR2: GTSNPN, SVGIG (reference sequence). Trimming took off 7 bases at V and 3 bases at J, with 20 bases between the two ends. The CDR3 is made up of 15 amino acids.

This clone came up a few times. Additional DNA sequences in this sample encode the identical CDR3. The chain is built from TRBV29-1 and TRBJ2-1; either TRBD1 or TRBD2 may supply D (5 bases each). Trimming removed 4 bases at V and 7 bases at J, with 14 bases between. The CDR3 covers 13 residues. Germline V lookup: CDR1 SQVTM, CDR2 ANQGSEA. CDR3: CSVAPGRGNEQFF. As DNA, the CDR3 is TGCAGCGTTGCGCCAGGGAGAGGAAATGAGCAGTTCTTC.

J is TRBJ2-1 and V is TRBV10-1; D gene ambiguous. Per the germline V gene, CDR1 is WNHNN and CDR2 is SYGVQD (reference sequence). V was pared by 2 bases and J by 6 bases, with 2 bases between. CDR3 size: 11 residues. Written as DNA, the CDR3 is TGCGCCAGCAGTGAGGGCAATGAGCAGTTCTTC. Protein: CASSEGNEQFF.

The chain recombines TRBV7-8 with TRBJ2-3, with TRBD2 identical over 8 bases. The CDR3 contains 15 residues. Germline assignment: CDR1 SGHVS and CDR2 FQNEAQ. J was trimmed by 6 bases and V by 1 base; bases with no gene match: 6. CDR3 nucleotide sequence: TGTGCCAGCAGCTTAGAAACGGGAGGGAGGGATACGCAGTATTTT. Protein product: CASSLETGGRDTQYF.

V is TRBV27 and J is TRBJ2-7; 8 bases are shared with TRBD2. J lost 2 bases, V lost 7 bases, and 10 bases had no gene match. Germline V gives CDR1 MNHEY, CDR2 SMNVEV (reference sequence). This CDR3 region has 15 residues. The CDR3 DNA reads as TGTGCCAGCAAGCCTTACGCGGGAGGCCCCTACGAGCAGTACTTC. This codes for CASKPYAGGPYEQYF.

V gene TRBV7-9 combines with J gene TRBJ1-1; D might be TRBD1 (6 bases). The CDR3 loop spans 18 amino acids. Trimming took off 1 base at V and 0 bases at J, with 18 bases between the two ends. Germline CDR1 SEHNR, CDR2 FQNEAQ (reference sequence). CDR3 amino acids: CASSLERLTGTMNTEAFF. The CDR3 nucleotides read TGTGCCAGCAGCTTAGAGAGACTCACCGGGACAATGAACACTGAAGCTTTCTTT.

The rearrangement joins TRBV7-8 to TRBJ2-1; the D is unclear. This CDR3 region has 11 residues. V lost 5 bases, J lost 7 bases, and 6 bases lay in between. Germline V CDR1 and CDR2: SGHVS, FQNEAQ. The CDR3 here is CASSNLNEQFF. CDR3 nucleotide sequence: TGTGCCAGCAGCAACCTAAATGAGCAGTTCTTC.

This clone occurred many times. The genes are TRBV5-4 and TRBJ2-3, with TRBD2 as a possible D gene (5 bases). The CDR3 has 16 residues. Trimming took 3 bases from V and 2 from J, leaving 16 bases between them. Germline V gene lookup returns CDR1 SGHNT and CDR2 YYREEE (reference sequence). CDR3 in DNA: TGTGCCAGCAGCTCAACGGACTTTAAACTCACAGATACGCAGTATTTT. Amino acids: CASSSTDFKLTDTQYF.